The sequence of this TCR beta chain was determined in a study of blood T cell repertoires in COVID-19. Study-wide background: The United States, Italy and Spain provided the acute and convalescent COVID-19 samples. From T cells, B-cell-depleted T cells, or PBMCs came the material, which was cDNA or gDNA.

Only in-frame clones appear in the TCRdb table, and some are missing; sequencing was by immunoSEQ multiplex PCR. This repertoire shows nearly 250,000 clones, roughly 85% found once; its top ten account for 9.1%. Participant-reported clinical history was the basis for cohort assignment. Germline CDR1 and CDR2: SGHNT and YYREEE (reference sequence). With V trimmed by 5 bases and J by 6 bases, 13 bases remained unmatched. The CDR3 contains 16 residues. The TCR was taken from a woman between 50 and 59 years old with acute COVID-19. This chain connects TRBV5-4 to TRBJ1-4, with TRBD1 matching over 7 bases. The specimen was PBMCs or T cells enriched from blood (not recorded which). CDR3 region: CASSYAGRGGHEKLFF. The CDR3 DNA is TGTGCCAGCAGTTATGCAGGGAGAGGGGGCCATGAAAAACTGTTTTTT.